This TCR beta chain comes out of a study of cytomegalovirus exposure and HLA in healthy donors. The data were produced by immunoSEQ multiplex PCR, yet TCRdb's version contains in-frame clones alone and is incomplete. This sample yields about 58,000 clones, of which about 92% are seen a single time; 1% to 1.2% belongs to the top ten. Study-level points and caveats: Investigators reported 164 TCR beta chains as tied to cytomegalovirus.

This clone appeared a single time. Its antigen is not identified. The CDR3 loop spans 12 amino acids. CDR1 SNHLY and CDR2 FYNNEI come from the germline V gene. Sequencing was performed on PBMCs. This chain uses TRBV2 with TRBJ2-1, with D tentatively TRBD1 (6 bases). The receptor was isolated from a man aged 18 to 29 in good health and CMV-seronegative. CDR3 bases: TGTATGGGGGCCCCGGACTACAATGAGCAGTTCTTC. Its protein is CMGAPDYNEQFF.